This TCR beta chain appears in the sequencing data of a study of Tregs in tolerant kidney transplant recipients. Using immunoSEQ multiplex PCR, the repertoire was profiled, and TCRdb retains in-frame clones only, with some absent. This table holds about 83,000 clones, approximately 98% found once. The V gene lost 5 bases and the J gene lost 0 bases, with 20 bases spanning the gap. The CDR3 covers 17 residues. CDR1 is MDHEN, CDR2 SYDVKM, per germline. Regarding the study as a whole: Tregs expanded with activated donor B cells seemed most donor-specific. The small number of patients limits these findings pending further validation.

CD4+CD25+CD127- Tregs, CD4+CD25- non-Tregs, CD4 and CD8 cells were sorted. Regarding this clone: Its specificity is unknown.

The sequence came from a human donor who received a combined kidney and bone marrow transplant. This chain uses TRBV28 with TRBJ2-7, with D possibly matching TRBD1 (6 bases). Sample: CD4+ T cells from blood, taken before the transplant. The CDR3: CASSLTPQGPSSYEQYF. CDR3 nucleotides: TGTGCCAGCAGTCTAACACCCCAGGGGCCTAGCTCCTACGAGCAGTACTTC.